The rows below give T cell receptor beta chains drawn from one sample of a study of post-analysis software for immune sequencing data. MiXCR, run by TCRdb on the PCR reads, gives a single entry per CDR3 protein. The profile shows hundreds of thousands of distinct CDR3 sequences, around 27% of them singletons. What was sequenced was blood. These TCRs come from a girl between 10 and 17 years old with multiple sclerosis. Each CDR3 is given with its conserved first and last residue. The order of the fields is V gene, J gene, clone size, D gene, CDR3 DNA, CDR3 protein. The D gene is left open where the match is weak. Some rows mark clone size as missing; the rest say once, few, many or name a class of expanded clone.

TRBV15	TRBJ2-5	few	-	TGTGCCACCAGCAGAGATCTGAGGGGGGGCCAAGAGACCCAGTACTTC	CATSRDLRGGQETQYF
TRBV5-5	TRBJ2-3	-	-	TGTGCCAGCAGCTTGGAGGTCAGCACAGATACGCAGTATTTT	CASSLEVSTDTQYF
TRBV2	TRBJ1-2	few	-	TGTGCCAGCATGGGCAGTGTCTATGGCTACACCTTC	CASMGSVYGYTF
TRBV5-4	TRBJ2-4	-	-	TGTGCCAGCAGCCCAGCCGCCAAAAACATTCAGTACTTC	CASSPAAKNIQYF
TRBV7-9	TRBJ2-1	few	-	TGTGCCAGCAGCTGGGGGGTGGGAGATTACAATGAGCAGTTCTTC	CASSWGVGDYNEQFF
TRBV25-1	TRBJ2-1	-	-	TGTGCCAGCAGTGACACCAATGAGCAGTTCTTC	CASSDTNEQFF
TRBV20-1	TRBJ2-5	few	-	TGCAGTGCTATCAGTTTACAAGAGACCCAGTACTTC	CSAISLQETQYF
TRBV5-1	TRBJ2-5	-	TRBD2	TGCGCCAGCAGCTCTCCTAGCGGGGGAGTCCAAGAGACCCAGTACTTC	CASSSPSGGVQETQYF
TRBV6-5	TRBJ2-5	few	-	TGTGCCAGCAGTAGGGGTCCGGTGGAGACCCAGTACTTC	CASSRGPVETQYF
TRBV29-1	TRBJ2-1	-	-	TGCAGCGTTGAAGATTTAAGGAGCGAGAGCTCCTACAATGAGCAGTTCTTC	CSVEDLRSESSYNEQFF
TRBV12-3/TRBV12-4	TRBJ1-5	few	-	TGTGCCAGCAGTTTAGGGGGGACAAGGCCCCAGCATTTT	CASSLGGTRPQHF
TRBV7-8	TRBJ2-7	-	TRBD2	TGTGCCAGCAGCTTAGAGCGAGCGGGAGCCTACGAGCAGTACTTC	CASSLERAGAYEQYF
TRBV27	TRBJ2-5	few	TRBD2	TGTGCCAGCAGCCCCGGGAGGGTAGGAGAGACCCAGTACTTC	CASSPGRVGETQYF
TRBV11-2	TRBJ2-1	-	-	TGTGCCAGCAGATCTATCAGGACCATCGACAATGAGCAGTTCTTC	CASRSIRTIDNEQFF
TRBV7-9	TRBJ1-1	few	-	TGTGCCAGCAGCCCAGGAGTTGAAGCTTTCTTT	CASSPGVEAFF
TRBV14	TRBJ2-7	-	-	TGTGCCAGCAGCGAACGGGGCTCCCTCCTCTACGAGCAGCACTTC	CASSERGSLLYEQHF
TRBV6-6	TRBJ2-7	-	-	TGTGCCAGCAGTTTCCGACAGAACTACGAGCAGTACTTC	CASSFRQNYEQYF
TRBV20-1	TRBJ1-1	few	TRBD1	TGCAGTGCTAGCGTATTGCTCAGGGGGTCAACTGAAGCTTTCTTT	CSASVLLRGSTEAFF
TRBV29-1	TRBJ2-1	-	-	TGCAGCGTTGAAGACACGAATGAGCAGTTCTTC	CSVEDTNEQFF
TRBV12-3/TRBV12-4	TRBJ2-5	-	-	TGTGCCAGCAGTCCCCCCCCGGACCACAATGAGCAGTACTTC	CASSPPPDHNEQYF
TRBV20-1	TRBJ2-1	-	TRBD2	TGCAGGGCCCAGCGGGACCGCTCCTACAATGGGCAGTTCTTC	CRAQRDRSYNGQFF
TRBV5-1	TRBJ2-2	-	-	TGCGCCAGCAGCTTGGGGACCGGGGAGCGGTTTTTT	CASSLGTGERFF
TRBV10-3	TRBJ1-5	-	-	TGTGCCATCAGTCCGGGCCCTAGCAATCAGCCCCAGCATTTT	CAISPGPSNQPQHF
TRBV5-1	TRBJ2-3	-	-	TGCGCCAGCGGCGGAGGGGGAGATACGCAGTATTTT	CASGGGGDTQYF
TRBV7-2	TRBJ2-1	many	-	TGTGCCAGCAGTCCCGAGAGGGGGGGGGCAAGGGAGCAGTTCTTC	CASSPERGGAREQFF
TRBV4-1	TRBJ1-5	few	-	TGCGCCAGCAGCCAGCAGGAGCTCGGTAGCAATCAGCCCCAGCATTTT	CASSQQELGSNQPQHF
TRBV20-1	TRBJ2-7	few	-	TGCAGTGCTTCGGCTCCGGGACGATATTTCGAGCAGTACTTC	CSASAPGRYFEQYF
TRBV20-1	TRBJ2-3	once	TRBD1	TGCAGTGCCGAAGGACAGGGGATCCCAGCGCAGTATTTT	CSAEGQGIPAQYF
TRBV10-3	TRBJ2-5	many	-	TGTGCCATCAGCTCCGACAGTGGAGAGACCCAGTACTTC	CAISSDSGETQYF
TRBV5-1	TRBJ2-3	once	-	TGCGCCAGCAGCATGACCACCTCCCTTGGGGATACGCAGTATTTT	CASSMTTSLGDTQYF
TRBV20-1	TRBJ2-1	few	TRBD2	TGCAGTGCTAGATGGGGACTAGCCTACAATGAGCAGTTCTTC	CSARWGLAYNEQFF
TRBV4-2	TRBJ1-5	-	-	TGTGCCAGCAGCCAAGATTTGGGCAGGGCTCAGCCCCAGCATTTT	CASSQDLGRAQPQHF
TRBV7-2	TRBJ2-5	-	-	TGTGCCAGCAGCTTAGCCCTTGCGCAGCCGCAAGAGACCCAGTACTTC	CASSLALAQPQETQYF
TRBV20-1	TRBJ2-7	-	-	TGCAGTGCGCCCAGGCAGGGGTTGGTCGAGCAGTACTTC	CSAPRQGLVEQYF
TRBV6-6	TRBJ1-2	few	-	TGTGCCAGCAGATCCTCCCCCGGGGGGCGACTTGGCTATGGCTACACCTTC	CASRSSPGGRLGYGYTF
TRBV24-1	TRBJ1-2	few	TRBD1	TGTGCCACCAGTGACCGAAACAGGGGATCCTATGGCTACACCTTC	CATSDRNRGSYGYTF
TRBV29-1	TRBJ2-7	many	-	TGCAGCGTCCGATTTCCAGCGGGCCCTACCTACGAGCAGTACTTC	CSVRFPAGPTYEQYF
TRBV27	TRBJ2-7	-	-	TGTGCCAGCAGTTTATCGAGGAGGGGCGAGCAGTACTTC	CASSLSRRGEQYF
TRBV12-3/TRBV12-4	TRBJ2-7	few	-	TGTGCCAGCAGTTTGAAGGGGGTCAACGAGCAGTACTTC	CASSLKGVNEQYF
TRBV27	TRBJ2-2	-	-	TGTGCCAGCAGTTTTTCTCGTACCGGGGAGCTGTTTTTT	CASSFSRTGELFF